The source of this T cell receptor (beta chain) is a study of blood T cell repertoires in COVID-19. Study-level information: The origin of the acute and convalescent COVID-19 samples was the United States, Italy and Spain. Sources were T cells, B-cell-depleted T cells, or PBMCs; the material itself was cDNA or gDNA.

Trimming removed 6 bases from V and 3 bases from J, with 19 bases in between. The germline V gene encodes CDR1 SGHRS and CDR2 YFSETQ. CDR3 length: 16 residues. Sequenced by immunoSEQ multiplex PCR; TCRdb stores in-frame clones only, minus some. Of 200,000 or so clones in the sample, more than 65% are singletons; the top ten hold 2% to 2.5%. Specimen: peripheral blood. This receptor was obtained from a woman aged 55 to 70 with acute or convalescent COVID-19. This chain connects TRBV5-1 to TRBJ2-4, with D possibly TRBD1 on 6 matching bases. CDR3 in DNA: TGCGCCAGCACGGAAAACCCAGGGGCTGGCAAAAACATTCAGTACTTC. This gives the protein CASTENPGAGKNIQYF. Full variable domain (remainder filled in from reference TRBV5-1 and TRBJ2-4): KAGVTQTPRYLIKTRGQQVTLSCSPISGHRSVSWYQQTPGQGLQFLFEYFSETQRNKGNFPGRFSGRQFSNSRSEMNVSTLELGDSALYLCASTENPGAGKNIQYFGAGTRLSVL.